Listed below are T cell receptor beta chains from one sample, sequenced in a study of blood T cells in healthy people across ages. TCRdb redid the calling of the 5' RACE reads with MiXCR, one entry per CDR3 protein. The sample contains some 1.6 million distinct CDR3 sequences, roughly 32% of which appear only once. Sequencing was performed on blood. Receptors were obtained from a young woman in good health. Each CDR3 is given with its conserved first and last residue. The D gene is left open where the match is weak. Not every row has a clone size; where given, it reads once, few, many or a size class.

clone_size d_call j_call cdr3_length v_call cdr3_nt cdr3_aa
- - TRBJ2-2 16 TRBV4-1 TGCGCCAGCAGCCAAGAGGCCTATTCGGGCACCGGGGAGCTGTTTTTT CASSQEAYSGTGELFF
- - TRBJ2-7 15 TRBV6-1 TGTGCCAGCAGTGAAGAGGATAGGAGAGACTACGAGCAGTACTTC CASSEEDRRDYEQYF
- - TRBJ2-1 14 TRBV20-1 TGCAGTGCTAGAGATGTAGGCTCCAGCAATGAGCAGTTCTTC CSARDVGSSNEQFF
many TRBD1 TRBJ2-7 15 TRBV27 TGTGCCAGCAGTTTTATTCCACAGGGGGCCAACGAGCAGTACTTC CASSFIPQGANEQYF
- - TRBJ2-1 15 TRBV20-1 TGCAGTGCTAGACGTAGCTTTTCCCCCTACAATGAGCAGTTCTTC CSARRSFSPYNEQFF
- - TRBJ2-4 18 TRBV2 TGTGCCAGCGGCAGGGAAGGCCCAGGTCTTTTAGCCAAAAACATTCAGTACTTC CASGREGPGLLAKNIQYF
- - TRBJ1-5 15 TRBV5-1 TGCGCCAGCAGCTTGGAGGGCGTTACGAATCAGCCCCAGCATTTT CASSLEGVTNQPQHF
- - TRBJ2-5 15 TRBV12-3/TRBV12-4 TGTGCCAGCAGTCCGGGGTGGATAGGGTGGGGGGAGCAGTACTTC CASSPGWIGWGEQYF
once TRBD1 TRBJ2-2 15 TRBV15 TGTGCCACCAGCAGAGAAAGGGCAGGGGGCGGGGAGCTGTTTTTT CATSRERAGGGELFF
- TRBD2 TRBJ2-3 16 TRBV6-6 TGTGCCAGCAGTTACGTCGTAGCGGGGGGAACAGATACGCAGTATTTT CASSYVVAGGTDTQYF
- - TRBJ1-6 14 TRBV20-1 TGCAGTGCAATTCCGGGCAGCCATAATTCACCCCTCCACTTT CSAIPGSHNSPLHF
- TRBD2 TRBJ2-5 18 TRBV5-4 TGTGCCAGCAGCCAAGGAGGGCTAGCGGGCCTGTCCCAAGAGACCCAGTACTTC CASSQGGLAGLSQETQYF
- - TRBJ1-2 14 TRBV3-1 TGTGCCAGCGTAAAGGCCGGCTCAGGCGACGGTTACACCTTC CASVKAGSGDGYTF
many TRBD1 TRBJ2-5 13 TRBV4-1 TGCGCCAGCAGCCGACAGGGAAAAGAGACCCAGTACTTC CASSRQGKETQYF
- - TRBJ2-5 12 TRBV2 TGTGCCAGCAGTGTGGAGCAAGAGACCCAGTACTTC CASSVEQETQYF
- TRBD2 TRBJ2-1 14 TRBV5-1 TGCGCCAGCAGTCGGGGACTAACGGACAATGAGCAGTTCTTC CASSRGLTDNEQFF
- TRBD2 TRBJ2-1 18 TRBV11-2 TGTGCCAGCAGCACCCGGACTAGCGGGGGGGCAGTTTTCAATGAGCAGTTCTTC CASSTRTSGGAVFNEQFF
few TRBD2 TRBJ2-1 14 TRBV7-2 TGTGCCAGCAGACGGGGGGTCTCATACAATGAGCAGTTCTTC CASRRGVSYNEQFF
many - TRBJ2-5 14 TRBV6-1 TGTGCCAGCAGTGGAACACTAGAGGGGGGGACCCAGTACTTC CASSGTLEGGTQYF
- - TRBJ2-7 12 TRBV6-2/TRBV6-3 TGTGCCAGCACCCCCGACCCCTACGAGCAGTACTTC CASTPDPYEQYF
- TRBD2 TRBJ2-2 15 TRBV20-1 TGCAGTGCTAGAGTAGCGGGGGAGCTCACCGGGGAGCGGTTTTTT CSARVAGELTGERFF
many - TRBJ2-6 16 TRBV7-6 TGTGCCAGCAGCCCCCTCAAGAGACCTGGGGCCAACGTCCTGACTTTC CASSPLKRPGANVLTF
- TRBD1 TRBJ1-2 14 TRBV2 TGTGTCAGCAGTGAAGTGAGACAGGGGCATGGCTACACCTTC CVSSEVRQGHGYTF
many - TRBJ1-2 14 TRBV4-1 TGCGCCAGCAGCCAACCGACAGGCCCAAGGGGCTACACCTTC CASSQPTGPRGYTF
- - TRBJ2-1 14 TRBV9 TGTGCCAGCAGCGACCCCCTTAAAGGAGATGAGCAGTTCTTC CASSDPLKGDEQFF
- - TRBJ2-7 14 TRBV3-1 TGTGCCAGCAGCCAACTAGCTGGACAGCAAAAGCAGTACTTC CASSQLAGQQKQYF
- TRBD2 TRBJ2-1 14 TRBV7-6 TGTGCCAGCAGCTTCACTAGCGGAGCCAATGAGCAGTTCTTC CASSFTSGANEQFF
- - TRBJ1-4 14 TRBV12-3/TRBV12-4 TGTGCCAGCACCGGACAGCCCACCCTTGAAAAACTGTTTTTT CASTGQPTLEKLFF
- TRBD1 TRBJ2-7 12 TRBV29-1 TGCAGCGTCGGGACAGGATCCTCCGAGCAGTACTTC CSVGTGSSEQYF
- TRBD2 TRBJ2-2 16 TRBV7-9 TGTGCCAGCGGCTACCCGGGGAGGGTGTGGATCGGGGAGCTGTTTTTT CASGYPGRVWIGELFF
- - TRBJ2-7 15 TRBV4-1 TGCGCCAGCAGCCAAGGTTCCTCGAGCCGGAACGAGCAGTACTTC CASSQGSSSRNEQYF
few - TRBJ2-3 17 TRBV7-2 TGTGCCAGCAGCTTAGTGGGGTACACCCTCACCACAGATACGCAGTATTTT CASSLVGYTLTTDTQYF
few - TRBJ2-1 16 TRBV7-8 TGTGCCAGCAGCTTACCACGGGAGAGGTCCTACAATGAGCAGTTCTTC CASSLPRERSYNEQFF
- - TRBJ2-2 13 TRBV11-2 TGTGCCAGCAGCTTAGATCTATACCGGGAGCTGTTTTTT CASSLDLYRELFF
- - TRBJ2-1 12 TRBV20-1 TGCAGTGCTAGCCTGGTACTTTGGGAGCAGTTCTTC CSASLVLWEQFF
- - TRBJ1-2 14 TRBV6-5 TGTGCCAGCAGTTCTAGACCTACTAACTATGGCTACACCTTC CASSSRPTNYGYTF
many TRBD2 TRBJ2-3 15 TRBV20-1 TGCAGTGCTAGGGATAGCGGGGGATGGGAGGATACGCAGTATTTT CSARDSGGWEDTQYF
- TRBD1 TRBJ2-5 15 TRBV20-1 TGCAGTGCTAGATCCGTTGGGACAGGGCTGGCGACCCAGTACTTC CSARSVGTGLATQYF
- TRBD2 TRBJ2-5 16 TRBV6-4 TGTACCAGCAGTGACGGACTAGCGGGAGAAGCTGAGACCCAGTACTTC CTSSDGLAGEAETQYF
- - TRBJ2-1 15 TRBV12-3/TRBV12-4 TGTGCCAGCAGTGCACGCGCCAACTCCTACAATGAGCAGTTCTTC CASSARANSYNEQFF
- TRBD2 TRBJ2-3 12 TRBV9 TGTGCCAGCAGCGTAGTAGCGGGAGATCAGTATTTT CASSVVAGDQYF
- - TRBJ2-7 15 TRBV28 TGTGCCAGCAGTTCCGGATACAAGAGCTCCTACGAGCAGTACTTC CASSSGYKSSYEQYF